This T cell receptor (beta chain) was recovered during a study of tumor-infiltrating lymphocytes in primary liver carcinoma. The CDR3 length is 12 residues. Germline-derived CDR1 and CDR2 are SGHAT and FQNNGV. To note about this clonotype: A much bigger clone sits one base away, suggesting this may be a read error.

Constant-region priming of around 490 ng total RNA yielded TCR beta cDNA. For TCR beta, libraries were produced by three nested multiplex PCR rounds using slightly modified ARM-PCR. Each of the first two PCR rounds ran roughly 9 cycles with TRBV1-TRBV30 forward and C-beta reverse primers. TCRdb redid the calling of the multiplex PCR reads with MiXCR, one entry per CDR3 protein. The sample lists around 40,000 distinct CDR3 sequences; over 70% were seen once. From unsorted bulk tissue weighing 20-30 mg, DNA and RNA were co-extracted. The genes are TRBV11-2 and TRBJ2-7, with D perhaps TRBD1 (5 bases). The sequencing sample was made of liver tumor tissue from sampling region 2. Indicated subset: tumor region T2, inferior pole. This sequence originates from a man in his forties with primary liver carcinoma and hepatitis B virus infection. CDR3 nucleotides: TGTGTCGGCACCGGACAATTCTCCGAGCAGTACTTC. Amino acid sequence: CVGTGQFSEQYF.